Listed below are T cell receptor beta chains from one sample, sequenced in a study of CD8 T cells in Susac syndrome. TCRdb reprocessed the immunoSEQ multiplex PCR reads via MiXCR and lists one record per CDR3 protein. The repertoire holds roughly 200,000 distinct CDR3 sequences, with nearly 97% as singletons. Input material: CD4+ T cells from PBMCs. These receptors were obtained from a human donor with multiple sclerosis. Each CDR3 is given with its conserved first and last residue. The D gene is left open where the match is weak. Where a row states a size, it is once, few, many or the class of an expanded clone; other rows omit it.

V gene,clone size,D gene,J gene,CDR3 protein,CDR3 DNA
TRBV7-6,.,TRBD2,TRBJ2-1,CASSRTSGGLPSYNEQFF,TGTGCCAGCAGCCGGACTAGCGGGGGGTTACCCTCCTACAATGAGCAGTTCTTC
TRBV28,.,.,TRBJ2-1,CASSESSTNEQFF,TGTGCCAGCAGTGAGTCTAGCACCAATGAGCAGTTCTTC
TRBV6-6,.,.,TRBJ2-6,CASSPVGAGANVLTF,TGTGCCAGCAGCCCCGTGGGGGCTGGGGCCAACGTCCTGACTTTC
TRBV30,once,.,TRBJ1-2,CAWSGHRLSGVYTF,TGTGCCTGGAGCGGACACCGTCTGTCGGGAGTCTACACCTTC
TRBV30,.,.,TRBJ1-2,CAWSIGKETPSNYGYTF,TGTGCCTGGAGTATAGGGAAAGAGACACCTTCTAACTATGGCTACACCTTC
TRBV19,.,.,TRBJ2-2,CASSIDRGRTAGELFF,TGTGCCAGTAGTATAGATCGAGGGAGGACAGCCGGGGAGCTGTTTTTT
TRBV5-4,.,.,TRBJ2-7,CASSFRRNPYEQYF,TGTGCCAGCAGCTTCAGGAGAAACCCGTACGAGCAGTACTTC
TRBV6-6,.,.,TRBJ1-6,CASSTYNSPLHF,TGTGCCTCATCCACTTATAATTCACCCCTCCACTTT
TRBV13,.,TRBD1,TRBJ1-1,CASSPRHRGAEAFF,TGTGCCAGCAGCCCCCGGCACAGGGGCGCTGAAGCTTTCTTT
TRBV29-1,.,.,TRBJ1-2,CSVPDRNYGYTF,TGCAGCGTCCCCGACAGGAACTATGGCTACACCTTC
TRBV30,.,.,TRBJ2-5,CAWSGMTQYF,TGTGCCTGGAGTGGAATGACCCAGTACTTC
TRBV5-6,once,.,TRBJ2-3,CASSPGHTSWDTQYF,TGTGCCAGCAGTCCGGGACACACATCATGGGATACGCAGTATTTT
TRBV20-1,.,.,TRBJ2-7,CSARTVGYEQYF,TGCAGTGCCCGGACGGTAGGCTACGAGCAGTACTTC
TRBV20-1,.,.,TRBJ1-5,CSARGWQEDQPQHF,TGCAGTGCTAGAGGGTGGCAGGAGGATCAGCCCCAGCATTTT
TRBV9,.,.,TRBJ2-2,CASSPYGQYGELFF,TGTGCCAGCAGCCCCTACGGACAGTACGGGGAGCTGTTTTTT
TRBV15,.,.,TRBJ1-4,CATSRGQGHEKLFF,TGTGCCACCAGCAGGGGGCAGGGTCATGAAAAACTGTTTTTT
TRBV4-2,.,TRBD2,TRBJ2-2,CASSQKAGPLNTGELFF,TGTGCCAGCAGCCAAAAAGCGGGGCCCTTGAACACCGGGGAGCTGTTTTTT